The 11 T cell receptor beta chains presented below share a single source sample, sequenced in a study of blood T cell repertoires in COVID-19. This table comes from immunoSEQ multiplex PCR, and its TCRdb copy is limited to in-frame clones, with some not included. The sample includes about 170,000 clones, 80% to 90% of them seen just once. The sequencing input was peripheral blood. The receptors come from a woman in her seventies with COVID-19, enrolled during active disease.

This rearrangement joins TRBV18 to TRBJ1-1; D is undetermined. The CDR3 loop spans 15 amino acids. V lost 3 bases to trimming and J lost 1 base, with 12 bases between them. Germline-derived CDR1 and CDR2 are KGHSH and LQKENI. The CDR3 coding sequence is TGTGCCAGCTCACCCACCGAGGGATGGAACACTGAAGCTTTCTTT. Encoded protein: CASSPTEGWNTEAFF.

V usage is TRBV12-3 or TRBV12-4 and J usage is TRBJ2-3; D gene uncertain. Trimming left V 3 bases short and J 7 bases short, with 8 bases between. The length of the CDR3 is 12 residues. CDR3 nucleotides: TGTGCCAGCAGTTTCGTGACTCATACGCAGTATTTT. It specifies CASSFVTHTQYF.

The count of this clone is one. The chain employs TRBV28 and TRBJ1-2, with unresolved D. The CDR3 totals 18 residues. The germline V gene has CDR1 MDHEN and CDR2 SYDVKM. V was cut by 7 bases and J by 1 base, with 25 bases left in between. CDR3 nucleotide sequence: TGTGCCAGCACCCTTTATGGGGTCGGGAGACGCCTTAACTATGGCTACACCTTC. Translating it yields CASTLYGVGRRLNYGYTF.

V gene TRBV15 combines with J gene TRBJ2-2; no reliable D call. CDR3 length equals 14 residues. Trimming stripped 8 bases from V and 4 bases from J, with 14 bases between. In germline, CDR1 is LNHNV, CDR2 YYDKDF (reference sequence). The CDR3 nucleotides read TGTGCCACCCGATCGCCGGGTGGCACCGGGGAGCTGTTTTTT. Translating gives CATRSPGGTGELFF.

This chain connects TRBV6-1 to TRBJ2-7; D is undetermined. Germline V gives CDR1 MNHNS, CDR2 SASEGT. Trimming cost V 1 base and J 2 bases, with 9 bases left between them. CDR3 size: 14 residues. The CDR3 nucleotides read TGTGCCAGCAGTGAAGTAGGTACAGCCTACGAGCAGTACGTC. It codes for CASSEVGTAYEQYV.

Worth noting for this clone: Its ends do not fully match the called genes, so a read error is possible. The genes are TRBV5-8 and TRBJ2-4, with a weak D call TRBD1 (5 bases). Germline CDR1 reads SGHTS; CDR2 reads YDEGEE. This CDR3 has 15 amino acids. The CDR3, as DNA: TGTGCCAGCAACTTGGGGCCAGGGGCCAAAAACATTCAGTACTTC. Residues: CASNLGPGAKNIQYF. Looking up the rest from reference TRBV5-8 and TRBJ2-4 gives the full variable domain: EAGVTQSPTHLIKTRGQQATLRCSPISGHTSVYWYQQALGLGLQFLLWYDEGEERNRGNFPPRFSGRQFPNYSSELNVNALELEDSALYLCASNLGPGAKNIQYFGAGTRLSVL.

The chain is built from TRBV7-9 and TRBJ1-1; no clear D gene. Trimming pared 5 bases from V and 0 bases from J, leaving 13 bases between. CDR3 length: 15 amino acids. Germline V gene data show CDR1 as SEHNR and CDR2 as FQNEAQ (reference sequence). CDR3 DNA sequence: TGTGCCAGCAGCCCAAAGGTCAGGTTGAACACTGAAGCTTTCTTT. It yields the protein CASSPKVRLNTEAFF.

This chain uses TRBV6-5 with TRBJ1-5; possibly TRBD1 for D (5 bases). Germline V CDR1 and CDR2: MNHEY, SVGAGI. Trimming took off 4 bases at V and 7 bases at J, with 14 bases between the two ends. This CDR3 spans 14 amino acids. CDR3 protein: CASSWGPGDQPQHF. For the CDR3, the DNA is TGTGCCAGCAGTTGGGGCCCGGGGGACCAGCCCCAGCATTTT.

This chain joins TRBV6-6 and TRBJ2-3; TRBD2 agrees at 12 bases. The CDR3 consists of 17 residues. Unmatched junction bases numbered 7, after V lost 5 bases and J lost 1 base. Per the germline V gene, CDR1 is MNHNY and CDR2 is SVGAGI (reference sequence). CDR3 in amino acids: CASSPLAGGRGTDTQYF. The CDR3 DNA sequence: TGTGCCAGCAGTCCGCTAGCGGGAGGGCGGGGCACAGATACGCAGTATTTT.

The V and J genes are TRBV3-1 (or the pseudogene TRBV3-2) and TRBJ1-2, with D perhaps TRBD1 (6 bases). The CDR3 has 14 residues. Germline assignment: CDR1 LGHDT and CDR2 YNNKEL (reference sequence). V lost 5 bases and J lost 6, with 16 bases in between. This chain's CDR3 is CASSKGGGNDGYTF. As DNA, the CDR3 is TGTGCCAGCAGCAAAGGGGGGGGAAACGATGGCTACACCTTC.

The genes are TRBV2 and TRBJ1-1, with a tentative D call TRBD1 (6 bases). This CDR3 spans 15 amino acids. V was pared by 5 bases and J by 0 bases, with 13 bases between. Looked up from germline, CDR1 is SNHLY and CDR2 is FYNNEI. The CDR3 bases are TGTGCCAGCAGTCTGGACAGTGGCATGAACACTGAAGCTTTCTTT. Amino acids: CASSLDSGMNTEAFF.